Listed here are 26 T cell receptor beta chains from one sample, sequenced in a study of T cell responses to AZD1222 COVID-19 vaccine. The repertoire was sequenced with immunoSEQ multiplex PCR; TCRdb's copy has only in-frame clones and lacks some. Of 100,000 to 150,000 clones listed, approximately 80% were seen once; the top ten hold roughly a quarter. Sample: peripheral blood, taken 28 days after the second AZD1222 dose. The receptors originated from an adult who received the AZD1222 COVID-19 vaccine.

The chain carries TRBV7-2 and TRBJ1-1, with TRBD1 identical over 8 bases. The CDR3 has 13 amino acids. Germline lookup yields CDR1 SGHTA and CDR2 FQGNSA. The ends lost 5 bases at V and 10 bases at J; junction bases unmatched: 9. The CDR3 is CASSGLQGAGAFF. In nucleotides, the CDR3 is TGTGCCAGCAGCGGACTGCAGGGGGCGGGAGCTTTCTTT.

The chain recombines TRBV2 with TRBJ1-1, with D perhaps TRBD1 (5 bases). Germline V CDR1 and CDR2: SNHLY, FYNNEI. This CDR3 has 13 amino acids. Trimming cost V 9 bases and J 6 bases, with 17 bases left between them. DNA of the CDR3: TGTGCCAGTAGACAGTTCTATTCGGCTGAAGCTTTCTTT. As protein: CASRQFYSAEAFF.

CDR3 loop: CASRTTGVGNEQFF. DNA for the CDR3: TGTGCCAGCAGGACCACAGGGGTAGGAAATGAGCAGTTCTTC. The chain joins TRBV6-5 to TRBJ2-1; TRBD1 matches at 7 bases. Germline CDR1 reads MNHEY; CDR2 reads SVGAGI. The V and J ends lost 6 bases and 7 bases, in that order; junction bases with no gene match: 9. The CDR3 totals 14 residues.

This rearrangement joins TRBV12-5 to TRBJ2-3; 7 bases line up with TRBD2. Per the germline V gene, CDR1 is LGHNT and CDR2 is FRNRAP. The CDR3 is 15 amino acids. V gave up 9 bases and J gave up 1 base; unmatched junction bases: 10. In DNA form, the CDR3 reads TGTGCTAGGAGACTAGCACGTAATTGCACAGATACGCAGTATTTT. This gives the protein CARRLARNCTDTQYF.

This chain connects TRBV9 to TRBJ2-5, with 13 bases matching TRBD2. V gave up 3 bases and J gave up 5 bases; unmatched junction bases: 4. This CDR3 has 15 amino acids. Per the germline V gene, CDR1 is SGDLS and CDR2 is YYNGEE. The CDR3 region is CASSATSGGWETQYF. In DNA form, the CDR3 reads TGTGCCAGCAGCGCGACTAGCGGGGGGTGGGAGACCCAGTACTTC.

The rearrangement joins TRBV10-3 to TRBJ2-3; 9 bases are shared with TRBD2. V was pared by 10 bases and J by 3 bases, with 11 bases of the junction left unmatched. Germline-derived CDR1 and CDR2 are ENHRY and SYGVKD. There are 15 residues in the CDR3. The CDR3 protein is CATTERGVNTDTQYF. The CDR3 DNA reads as TGTGCCACTACCGAGCGGGGGGTAAATACAGATACGCAGTATTTT.

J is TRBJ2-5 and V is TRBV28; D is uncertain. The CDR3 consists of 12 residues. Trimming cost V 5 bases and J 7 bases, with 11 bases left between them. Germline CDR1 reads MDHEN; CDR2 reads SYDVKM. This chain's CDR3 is CASSPSARTQYF. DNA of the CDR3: TGTGCCAGCAGTCCCAGTGCGAGGACCCAGTACTTC. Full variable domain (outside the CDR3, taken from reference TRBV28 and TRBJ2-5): DVKVTQSSRYLVKRTGEKVFLECVQDMDHENMFWYRQDPGLGLRLIYFSYDVKMKEKGDIPEGYSVSREKKERFSLILESASTNQTSMYLCASSPSARTQYFGPGTRLLVL.

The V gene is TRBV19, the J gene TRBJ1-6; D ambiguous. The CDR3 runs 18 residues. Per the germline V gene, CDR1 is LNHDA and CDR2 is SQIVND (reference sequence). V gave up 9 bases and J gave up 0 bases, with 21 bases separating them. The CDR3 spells CASSWGYKESSYNSPLHF. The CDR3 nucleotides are TGTGCCAGCTCCTGGGGTTACAAGGAGAGCTCCTATAATTCACCCCTCCACTTT.

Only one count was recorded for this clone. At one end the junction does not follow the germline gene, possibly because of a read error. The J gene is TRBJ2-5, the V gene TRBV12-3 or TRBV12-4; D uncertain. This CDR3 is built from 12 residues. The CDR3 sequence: CASSPHQGTQYF. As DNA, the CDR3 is TGTGCCAGCAGCCCCCACCAAGGGACCCAGTACTTC.

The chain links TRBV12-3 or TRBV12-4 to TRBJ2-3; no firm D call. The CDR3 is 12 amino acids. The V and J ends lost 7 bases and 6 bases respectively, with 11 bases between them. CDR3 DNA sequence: TGTGCCAGCATGATGTGGGGTGATACGCAGTATTTT. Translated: CASMMWGDTQYF.

CDR3 protein: CASSSQGRDQPQHF. For the CDR3, the DNA is TGTGCCAGCAGCTCCCAGGGTAGGGATCAGCCCCAGCATTTT. The V and J genes are TRBV7-2 and TRBJ1-5, with a tentative D call TRBD1 (5 bases). There are 14 residues in the CDR3. The V end lost 4 bases, the J end lost 5 bases, and 12 bases lay between the germline ends. CDR1 and CDR2 (germline): SGHTA, FQGNSA.

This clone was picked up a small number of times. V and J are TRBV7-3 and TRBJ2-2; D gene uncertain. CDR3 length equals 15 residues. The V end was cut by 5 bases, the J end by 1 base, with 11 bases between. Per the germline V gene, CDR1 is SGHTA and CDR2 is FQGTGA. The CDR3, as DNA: TGTGCCAGCAGCCCCCCCGGGTTGAACACCGGGGAGCTGTTTTTT. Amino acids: CASSPPGLNTGELFF.

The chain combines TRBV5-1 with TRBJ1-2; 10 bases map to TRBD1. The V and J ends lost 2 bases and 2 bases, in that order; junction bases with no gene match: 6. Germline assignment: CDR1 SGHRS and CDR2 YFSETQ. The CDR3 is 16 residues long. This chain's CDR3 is CASSFGGQGPNYGYTF. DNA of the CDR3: TGCGCCAGCAGCTTTGGGGGACAGGGGCCAAACTATGGCTACACCTTC.

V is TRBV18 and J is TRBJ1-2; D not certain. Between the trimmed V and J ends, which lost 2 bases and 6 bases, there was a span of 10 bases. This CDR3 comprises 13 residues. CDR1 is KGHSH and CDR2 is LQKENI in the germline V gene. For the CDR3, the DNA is TGTGCCAGCTCACCAAACCCTAAGGATGGCTACACCTTC. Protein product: CASSPNPKDGYTF.

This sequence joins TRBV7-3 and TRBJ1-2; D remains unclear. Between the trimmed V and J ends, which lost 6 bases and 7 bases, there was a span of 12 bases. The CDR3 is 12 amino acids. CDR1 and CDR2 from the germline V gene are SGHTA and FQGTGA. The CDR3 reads CASRAPGGGYTF. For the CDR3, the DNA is TGTGCCAGCAGGGCGCCCGGAGGTGGCTACACCTTC.

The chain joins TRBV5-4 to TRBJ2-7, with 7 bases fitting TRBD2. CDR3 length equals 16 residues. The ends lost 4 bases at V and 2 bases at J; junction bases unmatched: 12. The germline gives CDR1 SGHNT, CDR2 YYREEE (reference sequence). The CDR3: CASSPRPGLDAYEQYF. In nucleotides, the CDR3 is TGTGCCAGCAGCCCACGCCCCGGACTAGACGCCTACGAGCAGTACTTC.

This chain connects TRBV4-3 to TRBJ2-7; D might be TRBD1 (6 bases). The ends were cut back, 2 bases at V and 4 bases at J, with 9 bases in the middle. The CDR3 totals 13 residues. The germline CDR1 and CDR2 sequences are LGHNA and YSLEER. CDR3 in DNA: TGCGCCAGCAGCCAACAAAGGGGGTACGAGCAGTACTTC. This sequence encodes CASSQQRGYEQYF.

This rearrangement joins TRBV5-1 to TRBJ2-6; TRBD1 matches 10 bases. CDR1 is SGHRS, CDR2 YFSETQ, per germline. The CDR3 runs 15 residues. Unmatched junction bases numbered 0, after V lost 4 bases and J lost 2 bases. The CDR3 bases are TGCGCCAGCAGCGGACAGGGGGCTGGGGCCAACGTCCTGACTTTC. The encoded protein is CASSGQGAGANVLTF.

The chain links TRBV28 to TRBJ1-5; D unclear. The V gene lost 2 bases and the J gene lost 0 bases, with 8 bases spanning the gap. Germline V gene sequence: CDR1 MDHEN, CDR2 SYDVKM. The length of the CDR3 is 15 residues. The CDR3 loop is CASSLAGYSNQPQHF. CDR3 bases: TGTGCCAGCAGTTTAGCGGGATATAGCAATCAGCCCCAGCATTTT.

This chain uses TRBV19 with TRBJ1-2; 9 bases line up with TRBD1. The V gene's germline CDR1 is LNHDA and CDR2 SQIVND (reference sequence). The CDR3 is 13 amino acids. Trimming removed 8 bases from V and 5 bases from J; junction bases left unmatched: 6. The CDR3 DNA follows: TGTGCCAGTCGTTTGGGACAGGGATATGGCTACACCTTC. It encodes CASRLGQGYGYTF.

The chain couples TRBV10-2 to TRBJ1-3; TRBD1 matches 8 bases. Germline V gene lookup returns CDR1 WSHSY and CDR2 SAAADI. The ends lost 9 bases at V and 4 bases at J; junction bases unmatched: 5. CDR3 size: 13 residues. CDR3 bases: TGCGCCAGTAGCGACAGGGGAGGAAACACCATATATTTT. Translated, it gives CASSDRGGNTIYF.

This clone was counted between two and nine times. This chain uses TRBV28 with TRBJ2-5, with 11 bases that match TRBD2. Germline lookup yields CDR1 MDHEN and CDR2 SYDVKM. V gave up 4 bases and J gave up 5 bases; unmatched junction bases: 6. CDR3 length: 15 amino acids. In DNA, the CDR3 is TGTGCCAGCAGTTCCTTAGCGGGGGGGAGTGAGACCCAGTACTTC. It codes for CASSSLAGGSETQYF.

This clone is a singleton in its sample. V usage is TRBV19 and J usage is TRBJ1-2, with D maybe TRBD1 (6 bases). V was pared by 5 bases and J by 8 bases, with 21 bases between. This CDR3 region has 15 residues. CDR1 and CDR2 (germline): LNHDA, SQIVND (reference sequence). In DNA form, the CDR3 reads TGTGCCAGTAGTGAAACGACAGGCGTTCCTAGCGGCTACACCTTC. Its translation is CASSETTGVPSGYTF.

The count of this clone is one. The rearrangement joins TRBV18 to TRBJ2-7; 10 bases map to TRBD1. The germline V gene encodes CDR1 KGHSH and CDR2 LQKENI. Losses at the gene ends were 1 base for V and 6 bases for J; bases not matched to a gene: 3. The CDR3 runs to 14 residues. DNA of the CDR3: TGTGCCAGCTCACCACTGGACAGGGGGGTCGAGCAGTACTTC. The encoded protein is CASSPLDRGVEQYF.

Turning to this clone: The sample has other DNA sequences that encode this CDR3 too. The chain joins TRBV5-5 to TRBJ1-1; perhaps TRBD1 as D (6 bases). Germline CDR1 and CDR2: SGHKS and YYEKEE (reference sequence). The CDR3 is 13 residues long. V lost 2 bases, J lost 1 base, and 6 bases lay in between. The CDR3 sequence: CASSLQGNTEAFF. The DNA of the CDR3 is TGTGCCAGCAGCTTACAGGGGAACACTGAAGCTTTCTTT.

CDR3 nucleotide sequence: TGCGCCAGCCGGGACCCCTCTGGGGCCAACGTCCTGACTTTC. Encoded protein: CASRDPSGANVLTF. This chain joins TRBV5-1 and TRBJ2-6; D assignment may be TRBD1 or TRBD2 (5 bases each). CDR1 is SGHRS and CDR2 is YFSETQ in the germline V gene. The CDR3 has 14 residues. Trimming took 7 bases from V and 0 from J, leaving 8 bases between them.